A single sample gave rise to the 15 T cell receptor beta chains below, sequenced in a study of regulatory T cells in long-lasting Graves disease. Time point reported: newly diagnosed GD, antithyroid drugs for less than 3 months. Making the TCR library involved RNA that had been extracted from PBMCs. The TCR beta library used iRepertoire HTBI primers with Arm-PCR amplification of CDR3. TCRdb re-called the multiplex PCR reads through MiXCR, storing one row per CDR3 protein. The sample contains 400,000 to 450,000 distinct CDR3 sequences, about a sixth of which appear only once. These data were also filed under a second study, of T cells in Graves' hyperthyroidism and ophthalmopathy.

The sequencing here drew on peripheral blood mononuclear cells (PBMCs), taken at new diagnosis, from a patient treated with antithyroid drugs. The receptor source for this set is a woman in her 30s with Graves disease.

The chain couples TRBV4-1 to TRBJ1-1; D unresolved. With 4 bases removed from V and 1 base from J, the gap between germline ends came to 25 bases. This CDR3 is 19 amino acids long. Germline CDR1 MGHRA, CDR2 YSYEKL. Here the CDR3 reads CASSRLPLPLDGRNTEAFF. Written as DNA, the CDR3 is TGCGCCAGCAGCCGACTACCCCTGCCGTTGGACGGTAGGAACACTGAAGCTTTCTTT.

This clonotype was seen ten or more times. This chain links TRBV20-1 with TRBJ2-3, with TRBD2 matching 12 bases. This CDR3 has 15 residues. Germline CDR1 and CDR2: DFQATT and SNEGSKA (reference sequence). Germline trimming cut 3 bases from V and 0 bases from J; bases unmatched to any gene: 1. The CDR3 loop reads CSASLAGGSTDTQYF. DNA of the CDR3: TGCAGTGCTAGTCTAGCGGGAGGGAGCACAGATACGCAGTATTTT.

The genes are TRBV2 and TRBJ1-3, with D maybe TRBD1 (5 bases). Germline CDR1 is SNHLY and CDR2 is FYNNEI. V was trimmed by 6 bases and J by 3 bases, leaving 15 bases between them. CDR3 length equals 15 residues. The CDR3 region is CASSFPLTVGNTIYF. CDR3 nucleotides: TGTGCCAGCAGCTTCCCTCTGACAGTTGGAAACACCATATATTTT.

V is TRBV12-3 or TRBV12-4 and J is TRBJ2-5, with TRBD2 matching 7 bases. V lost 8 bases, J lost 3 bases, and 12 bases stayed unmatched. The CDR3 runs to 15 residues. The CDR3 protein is CASGGGRSVEETQYF. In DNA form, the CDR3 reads TGTGCCAGCGGGGGGGGGAGATCGGTGGAAGAGACCCAGTACTTC.

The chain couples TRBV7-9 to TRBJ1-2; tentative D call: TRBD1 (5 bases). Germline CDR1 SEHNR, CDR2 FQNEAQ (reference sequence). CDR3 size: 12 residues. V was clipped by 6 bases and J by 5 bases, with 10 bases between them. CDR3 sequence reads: CASRYQGYGYTF. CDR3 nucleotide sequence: TGTGCCAGCAGATATCAGGGTTATGGCTACACCTTC.

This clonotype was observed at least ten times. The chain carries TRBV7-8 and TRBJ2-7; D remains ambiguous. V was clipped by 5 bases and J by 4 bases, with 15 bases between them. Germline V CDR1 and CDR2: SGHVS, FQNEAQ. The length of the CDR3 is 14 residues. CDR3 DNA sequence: TGTGCCAGCAGCCAACTACCGGGTGCGTACGAGCAGTACTTC. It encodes CASSQLPGAYEQYF.

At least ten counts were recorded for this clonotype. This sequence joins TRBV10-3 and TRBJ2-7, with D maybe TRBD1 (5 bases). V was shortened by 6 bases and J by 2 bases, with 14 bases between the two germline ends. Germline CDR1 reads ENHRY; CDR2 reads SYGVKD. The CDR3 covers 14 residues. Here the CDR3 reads CAIRDPRQTYEQYF. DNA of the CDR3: TGTGCCATCAGGGACCCGAGACAGACCTACGAGCAGTACTTC.

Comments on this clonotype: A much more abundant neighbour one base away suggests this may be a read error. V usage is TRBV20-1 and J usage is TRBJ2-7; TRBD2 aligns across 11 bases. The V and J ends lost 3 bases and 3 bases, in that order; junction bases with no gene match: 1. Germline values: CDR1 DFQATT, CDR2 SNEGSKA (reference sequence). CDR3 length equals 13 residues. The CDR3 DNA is TGCAGTGCTAGTGGGACTAGCGGCTACGAGCAGTACTTC. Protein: CSASGTSGYEQYF.

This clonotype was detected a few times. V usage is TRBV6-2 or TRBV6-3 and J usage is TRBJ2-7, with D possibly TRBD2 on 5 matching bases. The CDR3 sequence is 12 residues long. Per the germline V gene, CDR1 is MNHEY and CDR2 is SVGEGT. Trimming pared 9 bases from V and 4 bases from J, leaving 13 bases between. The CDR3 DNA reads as TGTGCCAGTACTAGGTTGCCTTACGAGCAGTACTTC. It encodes CASTRLPYEQYF.

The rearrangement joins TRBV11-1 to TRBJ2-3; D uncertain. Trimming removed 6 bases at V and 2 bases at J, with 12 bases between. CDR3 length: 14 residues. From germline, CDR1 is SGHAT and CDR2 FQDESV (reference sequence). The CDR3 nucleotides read TGTGCCAGCAGTGACCAGAGACCCACAGATACGCAGTATTTT. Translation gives CASSDQRPTDTQYF.

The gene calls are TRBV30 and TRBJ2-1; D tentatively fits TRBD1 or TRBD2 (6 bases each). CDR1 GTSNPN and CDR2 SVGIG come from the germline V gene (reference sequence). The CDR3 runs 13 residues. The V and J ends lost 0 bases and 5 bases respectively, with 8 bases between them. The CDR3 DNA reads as TGTGCCTGGAGTGTAGGGGGGCACAATGAGCAGTTCTTC. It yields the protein CAWSVGGHNEQFF.

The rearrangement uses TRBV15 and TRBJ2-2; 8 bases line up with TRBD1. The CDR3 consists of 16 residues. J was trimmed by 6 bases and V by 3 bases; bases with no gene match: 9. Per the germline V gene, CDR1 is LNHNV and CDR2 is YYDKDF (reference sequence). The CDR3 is CATSSFGQGAAGELFF. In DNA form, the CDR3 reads TGTGCCACCAGCAGCTTCGGGCAGGGGGCCGCCGGGGAGCTGTTTTTT. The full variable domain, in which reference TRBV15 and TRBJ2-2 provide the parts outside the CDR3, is DAMVIQNPRYQVTQFGKPVTLSCSQTLNHNVMYWYQQKSSQAPKLLFHYYDKDFNNEADTPDNFQSRRPNTSFCFLDIRSPGLGDTAMYLCATSSFGQGAAGELFFGEGSRLTVL.

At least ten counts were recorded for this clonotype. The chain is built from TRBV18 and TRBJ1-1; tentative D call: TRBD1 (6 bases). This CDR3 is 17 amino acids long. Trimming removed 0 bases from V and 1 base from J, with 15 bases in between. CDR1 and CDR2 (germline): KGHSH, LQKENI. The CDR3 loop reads CASSPPTGGQGNTEAFF. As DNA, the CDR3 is TGTGCCAGCTCACCACCGACAGGAGGGCAGGGGAACACTGAAGCTTTCTTT. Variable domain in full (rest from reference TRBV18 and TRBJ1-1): NAGVMQNPRHLVRRRGQEARLRCSPMKGHSHVYWYRQLPEEGLKFMVYLQKENIIDESGMPKERFSAEFPKEGPSILRIQQVVRGDSAAYFCASSPPTGGQGNTEAFFGQGTRLTVV.

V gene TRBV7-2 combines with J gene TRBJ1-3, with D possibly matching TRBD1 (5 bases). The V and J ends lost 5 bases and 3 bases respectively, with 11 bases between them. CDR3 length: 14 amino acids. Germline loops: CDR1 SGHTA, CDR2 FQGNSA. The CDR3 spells CASSSRDLGNTIYF. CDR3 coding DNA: TGTGCCAGCAGCAGCCGGGACCTTGGAAACACCATATATTTT.

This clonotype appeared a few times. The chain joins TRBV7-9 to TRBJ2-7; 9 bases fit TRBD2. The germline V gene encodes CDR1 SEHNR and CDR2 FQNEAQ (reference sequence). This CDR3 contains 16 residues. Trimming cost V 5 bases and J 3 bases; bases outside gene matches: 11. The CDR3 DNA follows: TGTGCCAGCAGCCCAGCGAGTCTAGCGGGAAACTACGAGCAGTACTTC. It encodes CASSPASLAGNYEQYF.